One and the same sample provided the 19 T cell receptor beta chains below, sequenced in a study of blood T cell repertoires in COVID-19. Data came from immunoSEQ multiplex PCR; TCRdb stores just in-frame clones and leaves some out. The table lists a few hundred thousand clones, roughly 87% of them singletons, with 1.9% in the top ten. The specimen was peripheral blood. Receptors originate from a man between 35 and 55 years old with active or convalescent COVID-19.

This rearrangement joins TRBV27 to TRBJ2-7; maybe TRBD1 (7 bases). V was cut by 5 bases and J by 3 bases, with 11 bases left in between. Germline CDR1 reads MNHEY; CDR2 reads SMNVEV (reference sequence). The CDR3 has 13 residues. Written as DNA, the CDR3 is TGTGCCAGCAGTGCGGGACAGAACTACGAGCAGTACTTC. It translates to CASSAGQNYEQYF.

The chain couples TRBV30 to TRBJ1-5; D gene ambiguous. CDR3 size: 13 residues. Deletions cut 0 bases from V and 5 bases from J, with 8 bases between. Germline V gives CDR1 GTSNPN, CDR2 SVGIG (reference sequence). The CDR3 is CAWSVQLDQPQHF. CDR3 nucleotides: TGTGCCTGGAGTGTACAACTAGATCAGCCCCAGCATTTT.

The chain has TRBV7-2 and TRBJ2-5; the D gene is possibly TRBD1 (6 bases). The CDR3 loop spans 14 amino acids. Trimming removed 5 bases from V and 2 bases from J, with 12 bases in between. Germline CDR1 is SGHTA and CDR2 is FQGNSA. CDR3 protein: CASSQRTVQETQYF. CDR3 bases: TGTGCCAGCAGCCAGCGGACAGTACAAGAGACCCAGTACTTC.

The chain has TRBV7-9 and TRBJ1-6; weak D call: TRBD1 (6 bases). This CDR3 has 13 amino acids. V lost 5 bases, J lost 13 bases, and 15 bases lay in between. CDR1 and CDR2 from the germline V gene are SEHNR and FQNEAQ (reference sequence). The CDR3: CASSETGLNPLHF. For the CDR3, the DNA is TGTGCCAGCAGCGAGACAGGCTTGAACCCCCTCCACTTT.

The chain combines TRBV11-3 with TRBJ1-1; D possibly corresponds to TRBD1 (6 bases). V lost 0 bases to trimming and J lost 6 bases, with 23 bases between them. The germline gives CDR1 SGHNT, CDR2 YENEEA. The CDR3 is made up of 18 amino acids. The DNA for the CDR3 is TGTGCCAGCAGCTTAGATTCAACCCGAGGGGGATTGAGAGCTGAAGCTTTCTTT. Protein: CASSLDSTRGGLRAEAFF.

This sequence joins TRBV19 and TRBJ2-7; D is unresolved. The CDR3 runs 13 residues. Per the germline V gene, CDR1 is LNHDA and CDR2 is SQIVND (reference sequence). With 1 base removed from V and 3 bases from J, the gap between germline ends came to 7 bases. The CDR3 nucleotides read TGTGCCAGTAGTATAGGGCCCCACTACGAGCAGTACTTC. Its protein product is CASSIGPHYEQYF.

The chain is built from TRBV27 and TRBJ1-2; D is ambiguous. Germline CDR1 is MNHEY and CDR2 is SMNVEV (reference sequence). V dropped 3 bases and J dropped 1 base, with 9 bases sitting between them. The CDR3 is 14 residues long. CDR3 residues: CASSFGAHNYGYTF. CDR3 in DNA: TGTGCCAGCAGTTTCGGTGCCCATAACTATGGCTACACCTTC.

The chain uses TRBV19 and TRBJ2-1; 16 bases map to TRBD2. CDR1 LNHDA and CDR2 SQIVND come from the germline V gene (reference sequence). V trimming: 7 bases; J trimming: 4 bases; junction bases outside the gene matches: 16. The CDR3 contains 20 residues. The CDR3 bases are TGTGCCAGTAATACCCCGGGACTAGCGGGAGGGCGGGGGAATTACAATGAGCAGTTCTTC. Protein product: CASNTPGLAGGRGNYNEQFF. Filled out from reference TRBV19 and TRBJ2-1, the complete variable domain reads DGGITQSPKYLFRKEGQNVTLSCEQNLNHDAMYWYRQDPGQGLRLIYYSQIVNDFQKGDIAEGYSVSREKKESFPLTVTSAQKNPTAFYLCASNTPGLAGGRGNYNEQFFGPGTRLTVL.

The genes are TRBV18 and TRBJ2-1; tentative D call: TRBD1 (5 bases). Trimming shortened V by 1 base and J by 6 bases, and 10 bases separated the two germline ends. The CDR3 is made up of 14 amino acids. Germline V gives CDR1 KGHSH, CDR2 LQKENI. The CDR3: CASSPHYDSNEQFF. The CDR3 bases are TGTGCCAGCTCACCACACTATGACAGCAATGAGCAGTTCTTC.

The CDR3 DNA is TGTGCCACCCAGGCGGGACAGTACACTGAAGCTTTCTTT. This translates into CATQAGQYTEAFF. The chain is built from TRBV27 and TRBJ1-1; TRBD1 agrees at 7 bases. Germline V gene lookup returns CDR1 MNHEY and CDR2 SMNVEV (reference sequence). This CDR3 spans 13 amino acids. V shed 10 bases, J shed 3 bases, and the junction held 8 bases outside the gene matches.

The V call is TRBV9, the J call TRBJ1-2; D is unclear. V was trimmed by 0 bases and J by 4 bases, leaving 10 bases between them. Germline V gene data show CDR1 as SGDLS and CDR2 as YYNGEE. The CDR3 length is 14 residues. DNA of the CDR3: TGTGCCAGCAGCGTAGGTTACACCCGCTATGGCTACACCTTC. Translated, it gives CASSVGYTRYGYTF.

This clone was seen once. This chain uses TRBV15 with TRBJ1-5; the D is unclear. The germline V gene encodes CDR1 LNHNV and CDR2 YYDKDF (reference sequence). V was trimmed by 0 bases and J by 4 bases, leaving 4 bases between them. The CDR3 totals 13 residues. The CDR3: CATSRDPNQPQHF. The CDR3 coding sequence is TGTGCCACCAGCAGAGACCCAAATCAGCCCCAGCATTTT.

The rearrangement uses TRBV30 and TRBJ1-1; 7 bases match TRBD1. The V and J ends lost 6 bases and 3 bases, in that order; junction bases with no gene match: 10. CDR1 is GTSNPN, CDR2 SVGIG, per germline (reference sequence). This CDR3 region has 14 residues. CDR3 bases: TGTGCCTGCCCAACAGGGGAAATTGACACTGAAGCTTTCTTT. It yields the protein CACPTGEIDTEAFF.

The chain links TRBV15 to TRBJ1-2; 10 nucleotides align to TRBD1. The V gene end was trimmed by 3 bases and the J gene end by 1 base; junction bases not matched to a gene: 2. CDR3 length: 15 amino acids. CDR1 is LNHNV and CDR2 is YYDKDF in the germline V gene (reference sequence). CDR3 bases: TGTGCCACCAGCAGCGGGACAGGGGATAACTATGGCTACACCTTC. This encodes CATSSGTGDNYGYTF.

This chain uses TRBV5-4 with TRBJ2-7; no clear D gene. Germline-derived CDR1 and CDR2 are SGHNT and YYREEE (reference sequence). The V end lost 3 bases, the J end lost 3 bases, and 4 bases lay between the germline ends. The length of the CDR3 is 11 residues. CDR3 in amino acids: CASSSYYEQYF. DNA for the CDR3: TGTGCCAGCAGCTCCTACTACGAGCAGTACTTC.

The CDR3: CASSLTGTGNYNEQFF. The CDR3, as DNA: TGTGCCAGCAGCTTAACCGGGACAGGTAACTACAATGAGCAGTTCTTC. The V and J genes are TRBV11-2 and TRBJ2-1; 8 nucleotides align to TRBD1. With V trimmed by 2 bases and J by 3 bases, 6 bases remained unmatched. The CDR3 has 16 residues. Germline V gives CDR1 SGHAT, CDR2 FQNNGV.

This chain connects TRBV12-3 or TRBV12-4 to TRBJ1-1; 9 bases are shared with TRBD1. After removal of 2 bases from V and 10 bases from J, the junction contained 5 bases not matched to a gene. This CDR3 has 13 amino acids. The DNA of the CDR3 is TGTGCCAGCAGTTTACGCGGGGACAGGGCAGCTTTCTTT. This gives the protein CASSLRGDRAAFF.

This clone was seen more than once but under ten times. This chain uses TRBV28 with TRBJ1-2; 10 bases match TRBD1. Germline trimming cut 6 bases from V and 3 bases from J; bases unmatched to any gene: 10. The CDR3 length is 16 residues. Looked up from germline, CDR1 is MDHEN and CDR2 is SYDVKM. DNA for the CDR3: TGTGCCAGCAGCCGGGGACAGGGGTTTACGGACTATGGCTACACCTTC. Its protein is CASSRGQGFTDYGYTF.

This clone occurred many times. The chain couples TRBV4-1 to TRBJ2-1; 10 nucleotides agree with TRBD1. The trim removed 4 bases at V and 4 bases at J, leaving 7 bases unmatched. The V gene's germline CDR1 is MGHRA and CDR2 YSYEKL. The CDR3 is 16 amino acids. Here the CDR3 reads CASSPGQGGLYNEQFF. The CDR3 DNA sequence: TGCGCCAGCAGCCCCGGACAGGGGGGATTATACAATGAGCAGTTCTTC.